These 18 T cell receptor beta chains share one sample of origin, sequenced in a study of CD8 T cells in Susac syndrome (dated by TCRdb to the late 2010s). Libraries were prepared through the immunoSEQ multiplex PCR assay. RNA was extracted with the RNeasy kit and roughly 0.45 to 1 ug was reverse transcribed using random hexamers. Through fastp at Q25 and MiXCR, TCRdb rebuilt clones from the public reads, retaining in-frame beta chains. Rows with a matching CDR3 protein are joined into one entry that keeps the most common DNA and genes. The sample table shows 140,000 to 150,000 distinct CDR3 sequences, and 94% are seen once. The ten most abundant clones make up 0.075% to 0.09% of the sample. Material for sequencing was CD4+ T cells from PBMCs. These TCRs come from a human donor in good health.

J is TRBJ2-3 and V is TRBV7-2, with TRBD1 as a possible D gene (5 bases). Trimming stripped 4 bases from V and 2 bases from J, with 10 bases between. Germline V gene sequence: CDR1 SGHTA, CDR2 FQGNSA. The CDR3 is 14 residues long. Written as DNA, the CDR3 is TGTGCCAGCAGCTCTGACAGAAACACAGATACGCAGTATTTT. It is translated as CASSSDRNTDTQYF.

The chain joins TRBV14 to TRBJ2-5; TRBD2 is a possible D gene (6 bases). From germline, CDR1 is SGHDN and CDR2 FVKESK. The CDR3 runs 15 residues. The ends were cut back, 4 bases at V and 5 bases at J, with 17 bases in the middle. As DNA, the CDR3 is TGTGCCAGCAGCCTTGGGGCAGGGAGGTACGAGACCCAGTACTTC. Translation gives CASSLGAGRYETQYF.

The chain is built from TRBV24-1 and TRBJ1-3; D not resolved. Germline V CDR1 and CDR2: KGHDR, SFDVKD. V lost 3 bases and J lost 0, with 14 bases in between. The CDR3 spans 17 residues. CDR3 in DNA: TGTGCCACCAGTGATCTACCCCCCGGGAGCTCTGGAAACACCATATATTTT. Amino acid sequence: CATSDLPPGSSGNTIYF.

The genes are TRBV12-3 or TRBV12-4 and TRBJ1-3, with 11 bases lining up with TRBD1. The CDR3 totals 14 residues. The junction had 5 bases not matched to a gene; V was cut back by 5 bases and J by 8 bases. The CDR3 DNA follows: TGTGCCAGCAGTGACCGGGACAGGGGGGACACCATATATTTT. This encodes CASSDRDRGDTIYF.

V is TRBV5-1 and J is TRBJ2-7, with unresolved D. The V and J ends lost 2 bases and 1 base respectively, with 10 bases between them. CDR1 is SGHRS, CDR2 YFSETQ, per germline. CDR3 length: 14 residues. CDR3 sequence reads: CASSFEADSYEQYF. CDR3 sequence (DNA): TGCGCCAGCAGCTTCGAAGCCGATTCCTACGAGCAGTACTTC.

The J gene is TRBJ2-7, the V gene TRBV10-1; unclear D gene. The V gene lost 0 bases and the J gene lost 1 base, with 7 bases spanning the gap. The length of the CDR3 is 14 residues. In germline, CDR1 is WNHNN, CDR2 SYGVQD (reference sequence). The CDR3 reads CASSESRNSYEQYF. The DNA of the CDR3 is TGCGCCAGCAGTGAGTCCCGGAATTCCTACGAGCAGTACTTC.

The chain recombines TRBV5-5 with TRBJ2-7; 8 bases agree with TRBD2. The CDR3 has 15 amino acids. The trim removed 0 bases at V and 3 bases at J, leaving 5 bases unmatched. Germline V CDR1 and CDR2: SGHKS, YYEKEE (reference sequence). The CDR3 loop reads CASSLELAAFYEQYF. The CDR3, as DNA: TGTGCCAGCAGCTTGGAACTAGCGGCCTTCTACGAGCAGTACTTC.

Only a few counts were recorded for this clonotype. The J gene is TRBJ2-5, the V gene TRBV20-1, with D tentatively TRBD2 (5 bases). The CDR3 runs 10 residues. The ends were cut back, 5 bases at V and 5 bases at J, with 6 bases in the middle. Germline V gives CDR1 DFQATT, CDR2 SNEGSKA (reference sequence). In DNA, the CDR3 is TGCAGTGCTTCGGGGGAGACCCAGTACTTC. It translates to CSASGETQYF.

The CDR3 region has the DNA TGTGCCAGCAGTGAAAGCCCCTACGAGCAGTACTTC. Translation: CASSESPYEQYF. The chain links TRBV2 to TRBJ2-7; the D is unclear. The V end lost 2 bases, the J end lost 2 bases, and 4 bases lay between the germline ends. CDR1 is SNHLY and CDR2 is FYNNEI in the germline V gene. The length of the CDR3 is 12 residues.

This chain joins TRBV7-6 and TRBJ1-1, with unresolved D. This CDR3 is 13 amino acids long. Trimming shortened V by 1 base and J by 1 base, and 4 bases separated the two germline ends. Germline V gene sequence: CDR1 SGHVS, CDR2 FNYEAQ. CDR3 sequence reads: CASSLEENTEAFF. CDR3 coding DNA: TGTGCCAGCAGCTTAGAGGAGAACACTGAAGCTTTCTTT.

The sample holds one count of this clonotype. The chain couples TRBV5-4 to TRBJ1-1; D gene ambiguous. The V gene's germline CDR1 is SGHNT and CDR2 YYREEE (reference sequence). V was trimmed by 1 base and J by 1 base, leaving 17 bases between them. The CDR3 has 17 amino acids. The CDR3 DNA sequence: TGTGCCAGCAGCTTGAGGGCAGAGATAAAACGGAACACTGAAGCTTTCTTT. Translating it yields CASSLRAEIKRNTEAFF.

The chain couples TRBV12-1 to TRBJ2-7; the table's D gene call, TRBD2, was not cross checked with the DNA. TRBV12-1 is a pseudogene locus. CDR3 size: 14 residues. The CDR3 loop reads CASSQERVEYEQYF. Written as DNA, the CDR3 is TGTGCCAGCAGCCAAGAGCGGGTGGAATACGAGCAGTACTTC.

CDR3 nucleotide sequence: TGTGCCACCAGTGAAAAGGGACAGGGGGCCAACTCTGGGGCCAACGTCCTGACTTTC. This codes for CATSEKGQGANSGANVLTF. The chain links TRBV24-1 to TRBJ2-6; 12 bases are a match to TRBD1. Germline CDR1 is KGHDR and CDR2 is SFDVKD. V trimming: 4 bases; J trimming: 0 bases; junction bases outside the gene matches: 6. The CDR3 has 19 amino acids.

This rearrangement joins TRBV28 to TRBJ2-3; D remains unclear. Germline V gives CDR1 MDHEN, CDR2 SYDVKM. The CDR3 spans 13 residues. Between the trimmed V and J ends, which lost 1 base and 4 bases, there was a span of 6 bases. CDR3 bases: TGTGCCAGCAGTTTATTTAGGTCAGATACGCAGTATTTT. Its translation: CASSLFRSDTQYF.

The V and J genes are TRBV28 and TRBJ1-2; D perhaps matches TRBD1 (5 bases). CDR1 is MDHEN, CDR2 SYDVKM, per germline. Deletions cut 3 bases from V and 5 bases from J, with 10 bases between. The CDR3 has 13 amino acids. Written as DNA, the CDR3 is TGTGCCAGCAGTTTGTTGACAGAGTATGGCTACACCTTC. Translating gives CASSLLTEYGYTF.

The chain joins TRBV5-6 to TRBJ2-7; 7 bases line up with TRBD2. The trim removed 4 bases at V and 5 bases at J, leaving 15 bases unmatched. This CDR3 comprises 16 residues. Germline V gene sequence: CDR1 SGHDT, CDR2 YYEEEE. CDR3 DNA sequence: TGTGCCAGCAGCGAGGGAGCGGGACGGGTAAAAGACGAGCAGTACTTC. Its translation: CASSEGAGRVKDEQYF.

This chain uses TRBV7-9 with TRBJ2-7; 9 bases match TRBD1. The germline V gene encodes CDR1 SEHNR and CDR2 FQNEAQ (reference sequence). There are 15 residues in the CDR3. With V trimmed by 4 bases and J by 0 bases, 4 bases remained unmatched. In DNA form, the CDR3 reads TGTGCCAGCAGCTCCAGGACAGGGGCCTCCTACGAGCAGTACTTC. Its translation is CASSSRTGASYEQYF.

This chain links TRBV27 with TRBJ2-7; the D gene is possibly TRBD2 (5 bases). The CDR3 extends over 14 amino acids. The germline V and J ends were trimmed by 2 bases and 6 bases, with 14 bases remaining between them. Germline CDR1 MNHEY, CDR2 SMNVEV (reference sequence). The CDR3 DNA reads TGTGCCAGCAGTTTAAATAAGGGAGTGGGCGAGCAGTACTTC. Encoded protein: CASSLNKGVGEQYF.